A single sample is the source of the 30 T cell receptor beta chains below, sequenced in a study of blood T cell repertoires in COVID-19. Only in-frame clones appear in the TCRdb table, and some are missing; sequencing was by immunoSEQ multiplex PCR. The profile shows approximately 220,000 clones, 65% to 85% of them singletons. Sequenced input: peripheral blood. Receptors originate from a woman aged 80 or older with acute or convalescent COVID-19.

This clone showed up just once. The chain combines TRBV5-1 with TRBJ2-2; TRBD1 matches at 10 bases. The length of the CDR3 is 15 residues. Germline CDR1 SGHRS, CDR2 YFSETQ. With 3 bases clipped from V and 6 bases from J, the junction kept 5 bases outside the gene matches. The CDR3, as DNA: TGCGCCAGCAGCTCTACTGGACAGGGGGCCGGGGAGCTGTTTTTT. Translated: CASSSTGQGAGELFF. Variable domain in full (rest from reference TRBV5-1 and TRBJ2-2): KAGVTQTPRYLIKTRGQQVTLSCSPISGHRSVSWYQQTPGQGLQFLFEYFSETQRNKGNFPGRFSGRQFSNSRSEMNVSTLELGDSALYLCASSSTGQGAGELFFGEGSRLTVL.

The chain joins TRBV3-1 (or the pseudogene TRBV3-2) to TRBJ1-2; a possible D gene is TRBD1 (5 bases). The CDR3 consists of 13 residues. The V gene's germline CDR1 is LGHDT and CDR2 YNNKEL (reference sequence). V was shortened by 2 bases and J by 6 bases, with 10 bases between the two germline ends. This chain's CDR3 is CASSQQGGHGYTF. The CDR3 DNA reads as TGTGCCAGCAGCCAACAGGGCGGTCATGGCTACACCTTC.

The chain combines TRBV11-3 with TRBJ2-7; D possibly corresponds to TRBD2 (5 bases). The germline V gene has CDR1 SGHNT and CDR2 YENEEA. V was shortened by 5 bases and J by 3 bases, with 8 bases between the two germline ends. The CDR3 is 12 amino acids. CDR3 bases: TGTGCCAGCAGCAAAGAGGGCTACGAGCAGTACTTC. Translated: CASSKEGYEQYF. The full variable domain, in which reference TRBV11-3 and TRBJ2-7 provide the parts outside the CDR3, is EAGVVQSPRYKIIEKKQPVAFWCNPISGHNTLYWYLQNLGQGPELLIRYENEEAVDDSQLPKDRFSAERLKGVDSTLKIQPAELGDSAVYLCASSKEGYEQYFGPGTRLTVT.

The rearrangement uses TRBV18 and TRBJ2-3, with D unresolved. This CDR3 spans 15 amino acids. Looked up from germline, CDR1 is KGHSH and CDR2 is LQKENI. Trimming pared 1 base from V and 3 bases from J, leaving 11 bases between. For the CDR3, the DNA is TGTGCCAGCTCACCACGAAGCACGTCAACAGATACGCAGTATTTT. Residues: CASSPRSTSTDTQYF.

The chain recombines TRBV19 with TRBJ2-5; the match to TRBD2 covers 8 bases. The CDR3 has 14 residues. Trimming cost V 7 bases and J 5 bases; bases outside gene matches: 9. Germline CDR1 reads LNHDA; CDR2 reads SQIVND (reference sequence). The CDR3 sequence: CASNPGLDRETQYF. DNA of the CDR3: TGTGCCAGTAATCCGGGACTAGATCGCGAGACCCAGTACTTC. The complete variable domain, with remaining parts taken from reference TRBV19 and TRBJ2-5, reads DGGITQSPKYLFRKEGQNVTLSCEQNLNHDAMYWYRQDPGQGLRLIYYSQIVNDFQKGDIAEGYSVSREKKESFPLTVTSAQKNPTAFYLCASNPGLDRETQYFGPGTRLLVL.

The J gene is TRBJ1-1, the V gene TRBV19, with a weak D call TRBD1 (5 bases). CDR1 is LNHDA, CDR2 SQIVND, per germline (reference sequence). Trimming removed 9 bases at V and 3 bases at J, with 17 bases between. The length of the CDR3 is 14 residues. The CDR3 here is CASEKIGGDTEAFF. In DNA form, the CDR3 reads TGTGCCAGCGAGAAAATCGGGGGGGACACTGAAGCTTTCTTT.

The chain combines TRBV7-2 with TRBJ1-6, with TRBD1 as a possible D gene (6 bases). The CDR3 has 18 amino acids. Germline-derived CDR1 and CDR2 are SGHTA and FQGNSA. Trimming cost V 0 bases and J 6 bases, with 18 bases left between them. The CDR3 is CASSLALVLRQANSPLHF. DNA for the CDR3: TGTGCCAGCAGCTTAGCTTTGGTTTTACGACAGGCTAATTCACCCCTCCACTTT.

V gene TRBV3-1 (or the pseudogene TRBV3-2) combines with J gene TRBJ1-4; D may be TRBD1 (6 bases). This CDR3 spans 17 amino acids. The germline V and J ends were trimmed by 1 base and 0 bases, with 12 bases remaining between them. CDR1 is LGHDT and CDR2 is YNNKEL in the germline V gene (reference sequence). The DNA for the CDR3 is TGTGCCAGCAGCCAAGGTTACAGGGTTGCAACTAATGAAAAACTGTTTTTT. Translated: CASSQGYRVATNEKLFF.

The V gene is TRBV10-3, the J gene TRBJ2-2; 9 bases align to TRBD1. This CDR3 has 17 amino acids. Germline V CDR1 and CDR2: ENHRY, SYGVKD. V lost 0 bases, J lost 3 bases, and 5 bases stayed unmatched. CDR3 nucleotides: TGTGCCATCAGTGAGTCAGGACAGGGGCCGGACACCGGGGAGCTGTTTTTT. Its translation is CAISESGQGPDTGELFF.

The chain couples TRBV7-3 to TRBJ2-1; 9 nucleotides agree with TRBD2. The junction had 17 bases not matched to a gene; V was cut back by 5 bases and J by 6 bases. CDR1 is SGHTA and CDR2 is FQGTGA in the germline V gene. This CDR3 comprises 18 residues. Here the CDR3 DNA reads TGTGCCAGCAGCCATCGTAGTGGGGCTAGCGGGGCGGGCAATGAGCAGTTCTTC. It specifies CASSHRSGASGAGNEQFF.

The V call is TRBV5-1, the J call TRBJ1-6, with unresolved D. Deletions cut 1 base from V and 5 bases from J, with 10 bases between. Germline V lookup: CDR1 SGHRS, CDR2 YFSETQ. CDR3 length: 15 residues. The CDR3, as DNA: TGCGCCAGCAGCTTGTCGGGGTTCCATAATTCACCCCTCCACTTT. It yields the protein CASSLSGFHNSPLHF.

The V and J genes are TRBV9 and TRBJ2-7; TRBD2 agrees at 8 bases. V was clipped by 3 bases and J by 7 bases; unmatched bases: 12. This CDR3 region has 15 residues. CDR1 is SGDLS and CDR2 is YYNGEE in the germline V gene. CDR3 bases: TGTGCCAGCAGCGAGGCCCCGGGACTAGAAGTTGAGCAGTACTTC. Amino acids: CASSEAPGLEVEQYF. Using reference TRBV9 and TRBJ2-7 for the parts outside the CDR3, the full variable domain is DSGVTQTPKHLITATGQRVTLRCSPRSGDLSVYWYQQSLDQGLQFLIQYYNGEERAKGNILERFSAQQFPDLHSELNLSSLELGDSALYFCASSEAPGLEVEQYFGPGTRLTVT.

CDR3 loop: CSVDRTAGNEQFF. CDR3 sequence (DNA): TGCAGCGTCGACAGGACGGCCGGCAATGAGCAGTTCTTC. The genes are TRBV29-1 and TRBJ2-1; D is perhaps TRBD1 (6 bases). From germline, CDR1 is SQVTM and CDR2 ANQGSEA. This CDR3 is 13 amino acids long. With 6 bases removed from V and 6 bases from J, the gap between germline ends came to 15 bases.

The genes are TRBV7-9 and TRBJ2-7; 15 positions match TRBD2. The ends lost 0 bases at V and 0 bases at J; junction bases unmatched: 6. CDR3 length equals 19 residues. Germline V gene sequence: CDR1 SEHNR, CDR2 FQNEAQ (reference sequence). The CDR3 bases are TGTGCCAGCAGCTTAGCCGGGACTAGCGGGGGGCCAAACTCCTACGAGCAGTACTTC. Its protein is CASSLAGTSGGPNSYEQYF. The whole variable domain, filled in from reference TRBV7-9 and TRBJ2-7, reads DTGVSQNPRHKITKRGQNVTFRCDPISEHNRLYWYRQTLGQGPEFLTYFQNEAQLEKSRLLSDRFSAERPKGSFSTLEIQRTEQGDSAMYLCASSLAGTSGGPNSYEQYFGPGTRLTVT.

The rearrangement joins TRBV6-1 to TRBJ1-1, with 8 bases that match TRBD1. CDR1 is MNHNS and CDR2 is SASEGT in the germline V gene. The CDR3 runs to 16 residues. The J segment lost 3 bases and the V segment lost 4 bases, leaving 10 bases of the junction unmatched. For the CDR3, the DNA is TGTGCCAGCAGTGCCCGAAGGACAGGGAAGGACACTGAAGCTTTCTTT. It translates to CASSARRTGKDTEAFF.

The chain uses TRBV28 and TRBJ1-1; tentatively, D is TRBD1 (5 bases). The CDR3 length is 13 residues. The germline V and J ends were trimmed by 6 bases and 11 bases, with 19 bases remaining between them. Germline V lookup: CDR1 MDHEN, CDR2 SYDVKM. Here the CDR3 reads CASSLPGSQVAFF. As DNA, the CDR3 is TGTGCCAGCAGCCTCCCAGGGTCCCAAGTGGCTTTCTTT.

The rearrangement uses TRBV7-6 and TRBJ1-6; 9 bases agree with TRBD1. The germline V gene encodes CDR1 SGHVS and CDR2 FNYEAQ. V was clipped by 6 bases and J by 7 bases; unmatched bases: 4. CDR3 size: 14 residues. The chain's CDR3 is CASRVGQGNSPLHF. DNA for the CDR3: TGTGCCAGCAGGGTGGGACAGGGAAATTCACCCCTCCACTTT.

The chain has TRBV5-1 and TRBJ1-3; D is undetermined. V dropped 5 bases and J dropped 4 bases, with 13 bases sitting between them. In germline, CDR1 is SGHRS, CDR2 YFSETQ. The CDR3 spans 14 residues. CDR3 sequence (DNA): TGCGCCAGCAGTCACGACACCGCCGGAAACACCATATATTTT. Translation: CASSHDTAGNTIYF.

CDR3: CASSPSPAGVGNEQFF. In nucleotides, the CDR3 is TGTGCCAGCTCACCATCCCCGGCAGGGGTTGGCAATGAGCAGTTCTTC. This chain joins TRBV18 and TRBJ2-1; D is possibly TRBD1 (6 bases). CDR1 KGHSH and CDR2 LQKENI come from the germline V gene. V was clipped by 2 bases and J by 6 bases, with 17 bases between them. CDR3 length: 16 amino acids.

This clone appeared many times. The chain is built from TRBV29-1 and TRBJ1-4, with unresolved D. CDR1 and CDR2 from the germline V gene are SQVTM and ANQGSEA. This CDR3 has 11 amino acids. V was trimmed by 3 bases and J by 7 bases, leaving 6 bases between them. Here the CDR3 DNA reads TGCAGCGTTGACTATGGTGAAAAACTGTTTTTT. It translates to CSVDYGEKLFF.

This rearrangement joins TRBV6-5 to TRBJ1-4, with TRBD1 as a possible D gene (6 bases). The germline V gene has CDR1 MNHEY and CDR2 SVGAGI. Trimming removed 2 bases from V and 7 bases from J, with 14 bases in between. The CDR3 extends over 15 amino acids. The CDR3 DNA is TGTGCCAGCAGTTACGCGAGGGGGAAGGGTGAAAAACTGTTTTTT. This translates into CASSYARGKGEKLFF.

The CDR3 bases are TGTGCCACCAGCCGGACTAGCACAGATACGCAGTATTTT. Amino acids: CATSRTSTDTQYF. The chain employs TRBV15 and TRBJ2-3, with D possibly TRBD2 on 5 matching bases. Per the germline V gene, CDR1 is LNHNV and CDR2 is YYDKDF (reference sequence). The ends were cut back, 5 bases at V and 0 bases at J, with 6 bases in the middle. This CDR3 spans 13 amino acids.

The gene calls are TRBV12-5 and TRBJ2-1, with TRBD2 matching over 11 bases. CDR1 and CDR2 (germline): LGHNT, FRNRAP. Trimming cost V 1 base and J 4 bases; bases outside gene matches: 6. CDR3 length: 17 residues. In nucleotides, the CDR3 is TGTGCTAGTGGTTTGGCGAAGACTAGCGGGGATTACAATGAGCAGTTCTTC. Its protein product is CASGLAKTSGDYNEQFF.

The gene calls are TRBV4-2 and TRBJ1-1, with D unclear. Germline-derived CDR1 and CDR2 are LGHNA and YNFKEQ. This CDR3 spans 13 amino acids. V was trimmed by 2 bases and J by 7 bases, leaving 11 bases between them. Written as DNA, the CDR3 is TGTGCCAGCAGCCAAACACCCCGATATGAAGCTTTCTTT. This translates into CASSQTPRYEAFF.

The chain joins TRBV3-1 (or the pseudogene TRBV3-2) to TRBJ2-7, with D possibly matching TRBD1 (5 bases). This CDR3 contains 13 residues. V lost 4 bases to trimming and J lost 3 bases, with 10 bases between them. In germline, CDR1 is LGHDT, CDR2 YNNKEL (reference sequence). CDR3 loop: CASSLRGLYEQYF. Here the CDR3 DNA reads TGTGCCAGCAGCCTTAGGGGCCTCTACGAGCAGTACTTC.

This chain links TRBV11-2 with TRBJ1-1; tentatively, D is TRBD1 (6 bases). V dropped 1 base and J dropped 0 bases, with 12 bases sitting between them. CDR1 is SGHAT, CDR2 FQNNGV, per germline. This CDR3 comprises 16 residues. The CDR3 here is CASSLAPTGMNTEAFF. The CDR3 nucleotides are TGTGCCAGCAGCTTAGCCCCGACAGGCATGAACACTGAAGCTTTCTTT.

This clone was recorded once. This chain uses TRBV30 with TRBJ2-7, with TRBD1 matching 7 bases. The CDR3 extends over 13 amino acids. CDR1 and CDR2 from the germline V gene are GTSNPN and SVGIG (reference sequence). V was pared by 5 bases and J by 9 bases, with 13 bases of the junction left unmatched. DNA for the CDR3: TGTGCCTGGGGCCTCAGGCAGGGGGACCGGCAGTACTTC. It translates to CAWGLRQGDRQYF.

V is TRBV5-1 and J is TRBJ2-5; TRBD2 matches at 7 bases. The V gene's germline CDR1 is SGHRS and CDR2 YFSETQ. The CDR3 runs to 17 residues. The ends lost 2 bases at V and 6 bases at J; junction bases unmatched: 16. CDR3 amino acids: CASSLLGEGGARKTQYF. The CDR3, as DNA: TGCGCCAGCAGCTTACTTGGTGAGGGAGGGGCTCGGAAGACCCAGTACTTC.

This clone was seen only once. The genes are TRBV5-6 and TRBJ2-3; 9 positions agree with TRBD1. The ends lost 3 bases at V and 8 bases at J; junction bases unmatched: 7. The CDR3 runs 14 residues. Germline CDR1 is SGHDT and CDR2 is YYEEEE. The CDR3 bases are TGTGCCAGCAGCTCGGGACAGGGTATTGGTACGCAGTATTTT. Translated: CASSSGQGIGTQYF.

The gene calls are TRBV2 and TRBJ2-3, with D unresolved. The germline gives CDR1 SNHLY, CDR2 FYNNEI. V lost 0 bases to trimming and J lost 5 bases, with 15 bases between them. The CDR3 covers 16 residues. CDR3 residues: CASSEARGSPRDTQYF. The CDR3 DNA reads TGTGCCAGCAGTGAAGCGCGCGGTAGCCCCCGAGATACGCAGTATTTT.